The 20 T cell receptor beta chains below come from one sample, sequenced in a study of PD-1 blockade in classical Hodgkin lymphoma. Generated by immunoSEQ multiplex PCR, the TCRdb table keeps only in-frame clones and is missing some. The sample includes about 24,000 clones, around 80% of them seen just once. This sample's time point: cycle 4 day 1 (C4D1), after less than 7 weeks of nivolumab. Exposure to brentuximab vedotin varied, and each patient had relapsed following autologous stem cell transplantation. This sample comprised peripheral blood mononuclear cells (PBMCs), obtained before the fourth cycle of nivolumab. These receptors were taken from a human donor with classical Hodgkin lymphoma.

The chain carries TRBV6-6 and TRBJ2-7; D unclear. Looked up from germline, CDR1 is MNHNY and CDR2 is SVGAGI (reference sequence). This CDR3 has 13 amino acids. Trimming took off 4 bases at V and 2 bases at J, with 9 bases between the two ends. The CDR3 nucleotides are TGTGCCAGCAGTTTTCTTGGTCCCTACGAGCAGTACTTC. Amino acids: CASSFLGPYEQYF.

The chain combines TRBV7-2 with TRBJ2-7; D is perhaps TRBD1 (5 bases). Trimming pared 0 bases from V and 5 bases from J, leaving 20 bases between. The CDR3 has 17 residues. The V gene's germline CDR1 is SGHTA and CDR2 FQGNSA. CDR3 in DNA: TGTGCCAGCAGCTTAGCGTACGGGCCAGGGAAATCCCACGAGCAGTACTTC. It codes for CASSLAYGPGKSHEQYF.

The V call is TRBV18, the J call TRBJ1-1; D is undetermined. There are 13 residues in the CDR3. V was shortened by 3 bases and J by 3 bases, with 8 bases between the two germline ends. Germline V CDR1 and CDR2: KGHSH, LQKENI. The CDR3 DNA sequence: TGTGCCAGCTCACCTAACAGTTACACTGAAGCTTTCTTT. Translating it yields CASSPNSYTEAFF.

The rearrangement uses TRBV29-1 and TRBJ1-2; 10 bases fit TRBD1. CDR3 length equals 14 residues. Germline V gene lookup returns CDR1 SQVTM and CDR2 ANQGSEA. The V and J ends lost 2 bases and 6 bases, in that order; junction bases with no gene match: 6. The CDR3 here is CSVERDRGGDGYTF. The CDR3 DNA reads TGCAGCGTTGAAAGGGACAGGGGTGGTGATGGCTACACCTTC.

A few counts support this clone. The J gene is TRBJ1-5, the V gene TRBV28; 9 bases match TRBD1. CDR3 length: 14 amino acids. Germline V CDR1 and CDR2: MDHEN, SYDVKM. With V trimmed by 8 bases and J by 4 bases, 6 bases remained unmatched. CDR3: CASLDRGGNQPQHF. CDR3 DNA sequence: TGTGCCAGCTTGGACAGGGGAGGTAATCAGCCCCAGCATTTT. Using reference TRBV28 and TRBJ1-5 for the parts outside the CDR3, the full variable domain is DVKVTQSSRYLVKRTGEKVFLECVQDMDHENMFWYRQDPGLGLRLIYFSYDVKMKEKGDIPEGYSVSREKKERFSLILESASTNQTSMYLCASLDRGGNQPQHFGDGTRLSIL.

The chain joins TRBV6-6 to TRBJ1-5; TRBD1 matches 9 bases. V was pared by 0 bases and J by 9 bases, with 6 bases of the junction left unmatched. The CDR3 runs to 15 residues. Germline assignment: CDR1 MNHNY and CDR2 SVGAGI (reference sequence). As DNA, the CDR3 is TGTGCCAGCAGTTACTCCACAGGGGGCGCGGCGCCCCAGCATTTT. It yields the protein CASSYSTGGAAPQHF.

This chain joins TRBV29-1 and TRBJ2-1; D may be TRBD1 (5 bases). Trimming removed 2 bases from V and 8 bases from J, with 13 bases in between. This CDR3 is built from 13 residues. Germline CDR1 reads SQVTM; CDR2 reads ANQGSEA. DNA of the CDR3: TGCAGCGTTGAACAGGGTAAGGGCGATGAGCAGTTCTTC. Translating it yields CSVEQGKGDEQFF.

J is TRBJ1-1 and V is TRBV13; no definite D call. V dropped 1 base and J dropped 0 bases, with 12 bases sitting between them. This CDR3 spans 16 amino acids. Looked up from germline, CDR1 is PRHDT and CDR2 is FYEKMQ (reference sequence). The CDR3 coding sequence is TGTGCCAGCAGCTTAGATCAACCGGGGATGAACACTGAAGCTTTCTTT. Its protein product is CASSLDQPGMNTEAFF.

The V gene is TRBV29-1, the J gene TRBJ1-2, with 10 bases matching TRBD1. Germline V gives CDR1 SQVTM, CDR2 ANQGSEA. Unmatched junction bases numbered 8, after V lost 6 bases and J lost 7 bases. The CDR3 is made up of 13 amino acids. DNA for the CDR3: TGCAGCGTCGAGGGACAGGGGACAGGTGGCTACACCTTC. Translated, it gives CSVEGQGTGGYTF.

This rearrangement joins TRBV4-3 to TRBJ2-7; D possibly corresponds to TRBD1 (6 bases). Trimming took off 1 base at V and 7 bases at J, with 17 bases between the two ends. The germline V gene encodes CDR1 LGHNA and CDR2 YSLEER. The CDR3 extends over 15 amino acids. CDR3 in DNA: TGCGCCAGCAGCCAAGTACAGGGCGACGGGCGGGAGCAGTACTTC. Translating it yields CASSQVQGDGREQYF.

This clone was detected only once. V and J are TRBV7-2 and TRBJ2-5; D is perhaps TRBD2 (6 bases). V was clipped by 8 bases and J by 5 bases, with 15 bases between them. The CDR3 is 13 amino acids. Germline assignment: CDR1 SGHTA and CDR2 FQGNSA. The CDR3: CASGRRSQETQYF. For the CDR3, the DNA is TGTGCCAGCGGGAGGAGGTCTCAGGAGACCCAGTACTTC.

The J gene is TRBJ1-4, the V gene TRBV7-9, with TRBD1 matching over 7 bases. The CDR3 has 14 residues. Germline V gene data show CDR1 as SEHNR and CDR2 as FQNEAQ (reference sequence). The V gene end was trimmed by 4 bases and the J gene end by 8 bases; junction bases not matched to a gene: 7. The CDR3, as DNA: TGTGCCAGCAGCTCCTGGGACAGCGGGGAAAAACTGTTTTTT. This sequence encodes CASSSWDSGEKLFF. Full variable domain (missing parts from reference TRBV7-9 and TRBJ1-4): DTGVSQNPRHKITKRGQNVTFRCDPISEHNRLYWYRQTLGQGPEFLTYFQNEAQLEKSRLLSDRFSAERPKGSFSTLEIQRTEQGDSAMYLCASSSWDSGEKLFFGSGTQLSVL.

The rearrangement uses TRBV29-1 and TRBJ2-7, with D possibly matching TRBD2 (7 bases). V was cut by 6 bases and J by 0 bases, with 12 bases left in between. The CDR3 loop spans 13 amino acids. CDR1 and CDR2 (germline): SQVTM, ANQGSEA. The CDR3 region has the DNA TGCAGCGTAAGGGGGGGGTCCTCCTACGAGCAGTACTTC. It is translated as CSVRGGSSYEQYF.

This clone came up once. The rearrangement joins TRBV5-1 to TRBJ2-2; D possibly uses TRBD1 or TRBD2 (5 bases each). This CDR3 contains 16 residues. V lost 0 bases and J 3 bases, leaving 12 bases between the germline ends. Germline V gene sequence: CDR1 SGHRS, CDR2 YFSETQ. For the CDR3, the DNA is TGCGCCAGCAGCTTGGGCGCCAGGGACGACACCGGGGAGCTGTTTTTT. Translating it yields CASSLGARDDTGELFF.

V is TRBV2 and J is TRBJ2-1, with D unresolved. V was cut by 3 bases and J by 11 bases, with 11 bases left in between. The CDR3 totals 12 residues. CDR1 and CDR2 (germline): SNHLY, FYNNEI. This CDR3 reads CASSEIRAKQFF. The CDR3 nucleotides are TGTGCCAGCAGTGAGATTCGAGCGAAGCAGTTCTTC.

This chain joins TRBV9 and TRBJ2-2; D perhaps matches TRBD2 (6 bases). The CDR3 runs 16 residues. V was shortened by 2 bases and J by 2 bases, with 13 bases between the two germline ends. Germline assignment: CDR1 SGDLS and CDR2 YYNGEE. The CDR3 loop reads CASSVKIAENTGELFF. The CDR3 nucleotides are TGTGCCAGCAGCGTTAAAATAGCGGAAAACACCGGGGAGCTGTTTTTT.

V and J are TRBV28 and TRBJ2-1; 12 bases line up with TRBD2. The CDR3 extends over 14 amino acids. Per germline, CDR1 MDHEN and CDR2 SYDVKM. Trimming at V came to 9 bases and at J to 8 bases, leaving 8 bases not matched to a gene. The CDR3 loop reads CASRRTSGKHEQFF. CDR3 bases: TGTGCCAGTCGAAGGACTAGCGGGAAACATGAGCAGTTCTTC.

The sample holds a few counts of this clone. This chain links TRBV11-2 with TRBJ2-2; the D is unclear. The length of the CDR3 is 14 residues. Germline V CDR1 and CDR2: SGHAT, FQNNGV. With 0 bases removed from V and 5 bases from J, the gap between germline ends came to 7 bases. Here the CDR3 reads CASSLDAVTGELFF. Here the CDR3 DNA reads TGTGCCAGCAGCTTAGATGCAGTAACCGGGGAGCTGTTTTTT.

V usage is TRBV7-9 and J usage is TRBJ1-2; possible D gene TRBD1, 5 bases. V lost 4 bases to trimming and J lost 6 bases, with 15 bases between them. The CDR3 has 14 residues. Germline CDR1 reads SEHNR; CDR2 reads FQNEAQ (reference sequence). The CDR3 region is CASSSWGGFHGYTF. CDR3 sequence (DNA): TGTGCCAGCAGCTCCTGGGGGGGATTTCATGGCTACACCTTC.

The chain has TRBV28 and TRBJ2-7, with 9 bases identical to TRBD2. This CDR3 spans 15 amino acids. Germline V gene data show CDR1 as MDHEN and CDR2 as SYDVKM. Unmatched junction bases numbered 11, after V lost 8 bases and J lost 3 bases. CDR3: CASGVGTSSYYEQYF. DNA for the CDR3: TGTGCCAGCGGCGTTGGGACTAGCAGCTACTACGAGCAGTACTTC.